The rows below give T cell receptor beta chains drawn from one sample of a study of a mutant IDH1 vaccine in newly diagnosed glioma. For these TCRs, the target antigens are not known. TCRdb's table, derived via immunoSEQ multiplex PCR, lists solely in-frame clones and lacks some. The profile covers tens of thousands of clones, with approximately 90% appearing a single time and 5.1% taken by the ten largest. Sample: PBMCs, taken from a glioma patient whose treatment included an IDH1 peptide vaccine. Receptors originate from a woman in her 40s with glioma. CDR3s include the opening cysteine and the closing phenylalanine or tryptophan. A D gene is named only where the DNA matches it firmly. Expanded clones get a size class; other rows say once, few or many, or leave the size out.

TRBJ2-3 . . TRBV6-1 CASSVSGNTDTQYF TGTGCCAGCAGTGTAAGCGGTAACACAGATACGCAGTATTTT
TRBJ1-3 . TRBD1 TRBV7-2 CASSLKGARSGNTIYF TGTGCCAGCAGCCTGAAGGGGGCTCGGAGCGGAAACACCATATATTTT
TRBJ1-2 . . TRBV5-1 CASSPLGGNYGYTF TGCGCCAGCAGCCCCTTGGGAGGGAACTATGGCTACACCTTC
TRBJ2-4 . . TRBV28 CASSLQGAKNIQYF TGTGCCAGCAGTTTACAGGGGGCCAAAAACATTCAGTACTTC
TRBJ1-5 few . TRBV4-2 CASSQEWGTAQPQHF TGTGCCAGCAGCCAAGAGTGGGGTACAGCTCAGCCCCAGCATTTT
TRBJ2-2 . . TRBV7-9 CASTHWSAGELFF TGTGCCAGCACCCACTGGTCGGCCGGGGAGCTGTTTTTT
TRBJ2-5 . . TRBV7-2 CASSLTGRSTILEETQYF TGTGCCAGCAGCTTAACAGGACGGTCCACGATCCTAGAAGAGACCCAGTACTTC
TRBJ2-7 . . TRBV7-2 CASSFGPSSYEQYF TGTGCCAGCAGCTTCGGGCCAAGCTCCTACGAGCAGTACTTC
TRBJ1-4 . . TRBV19 CASSPKHTREKLFF TGTGCCAGTAGCCCAAAACACACACGAGAAAAACTGTTTTTT
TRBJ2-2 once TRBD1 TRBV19 CASNDRGPDTGELFF TGTGCCAGTAACGACAGGGGCCCCGACACCGGGGAGCTGTTTTTT
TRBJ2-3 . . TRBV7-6 CASSLSSDTQYF TGTGCCAGCAGCTTAAGCTCAGATACGCAGTATTTT
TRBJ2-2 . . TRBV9 CASSPREAMNTGELFF TGTGCCAGCAGCCCTCGGGAAGCGATGAACACCGGGGAGCTGTTTTTT
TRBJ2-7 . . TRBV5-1 CASKGQSGEQYF TGCGCCAGCAAAGGACAATCGGGCGAGCAGTACTTC